This T cell receptor beta chain was observed in a study of CD8 T cells in Susac syndrome. Trimming left V 4 bases short and J 3 bases short, with 16 bases between. The CDR3 totals 16 residues. Roughly 0.45 to 1 ug RNA was reverse transcribed with random hexamers. It was immunoSEQ multiplex PCR that amplified TCR beta CDR3 across 54 Vbeta and 13 Jbeta. Via MiXCR, TCRdb re-called the immunoSEQ multiplex PCR reads, giving one row per CDR3 protein. Of some 160,000 distinct CDR3 sequences listed, about 94% were seen once; the top ten hold about 0.08%. From blood CD8+ and CD4+ T cells, the TCR beta chain was sequenced. TEMRA cells were FACS-enriched and CD8+ and CD4+ T cells negatively isolated.

The sequence came from a human donor with Susac syndrome. The chain employs TRBV12-3 or TRBV12-4 and TRBJ2-1; tentative D call: TRBD2 (6 bases). Sample: CD4+ T cells from PBMCs. The CDR3 here is CASSYNRDLYYNEQFF. For the CDR3, the DNA is TGTGCCAGCAGTTACAACCGGGACTTGTACTACAATGAGCAGTTCTTC.